Described below is a single T cell receptor beta chain sequence and its context. Its antigen is as yet unknown. Generated by immunoSEQ multiplex PCR, the TCRdb table keeps only in-frame clones and is missing some. The sample records about 130,000 clones, approximately 82% being singletons. The data are from a study of cytomegalovirus exposure and HLA in healthy donors. Study-level points and caveats: Rarity marked most TCR sequences, yet some public TCRs occurred in many donors. Reports credit the classifier with highly specific, highly sensitive diagnosis of cytomegalovirus status. Overall, approximately 150 TCR beta chains were annotated as cytomegalovirus-associated.

The junction had 6 bases not matched to a gene; V was cut back by 1 base and J by 3 bases. Per the germline V gene, CDR1 is KGHSH and CDR2 is LQKENI. There are 15 residues in the CDR3. The receptor was isolated from a man aged 25-45 years in good health and CMV-seropositive. The rearrangement joins TRBV18 to TRBJ2-7; TRBD1 agrees at 7 bases. The sample consisted of PBMCs. The CDR3 region is CASSPQRDSIYEQYF. CDR3 nucleotide sequence: TGTGCCAGCTCACCACAGAGGGACAGCATCTACGAGCAGTACTTC.